This T cell receptor (beta chain) was sequenced for a study of T-cell memory formation after mild COVID-19. Sample barcodes and UMIs were carried by the TCR alpha and TCR beta cDNA libraries that 5'RACE generated with constant-segment primers. TCRdb itself ran the 5' RACE reads through MiXCR, one entry per CDR3 protein. The data show approximately 12,000 distinct CDR3 sequences, roughly 15% seen once. Study-wide results and limits: CD4+ bias marked clones expanding day 15 to 37, unlike balanced contracting clones.

Germline V gene data show CDR1 as DFQATT and CDR2 as SNEGSKA (reference sequence). The CDR3 contains 13 residues. V shed 5 bases and J shed 1 base, with 11 bases lying between them. This clonotype appeared many times. What it binds is unknown. The rearrangement uses TRBV20-1 and TRBJ1-1; D remains ambiguous. The sequence was obtained from a man between 18 and 35 years old who had mild COVID-19 (a few samples of this study predate the infection). Cell type and time point are not known. The material sequenced was PBMCs or a T cell subset sorted from them (not recorded which). The CDR3, as DNA: TGCAGTGCTCCCGGTATCGGGAACACTGAAGCTTTCTTT. Translating it yields CSAPGIGNTEAFF.